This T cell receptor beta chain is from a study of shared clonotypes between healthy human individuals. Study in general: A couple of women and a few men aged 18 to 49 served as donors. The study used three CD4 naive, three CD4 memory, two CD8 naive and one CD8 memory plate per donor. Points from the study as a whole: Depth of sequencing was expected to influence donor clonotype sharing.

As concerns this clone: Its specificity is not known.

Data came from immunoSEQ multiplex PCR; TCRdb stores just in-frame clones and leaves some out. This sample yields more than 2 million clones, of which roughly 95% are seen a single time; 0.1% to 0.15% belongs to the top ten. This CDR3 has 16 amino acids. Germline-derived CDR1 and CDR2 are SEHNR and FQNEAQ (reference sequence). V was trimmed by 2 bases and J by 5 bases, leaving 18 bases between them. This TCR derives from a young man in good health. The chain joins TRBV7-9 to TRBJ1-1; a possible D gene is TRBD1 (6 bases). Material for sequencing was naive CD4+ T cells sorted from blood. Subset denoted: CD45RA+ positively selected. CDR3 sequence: CASSLPPGAYTTEAFF. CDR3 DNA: TGTGCCAGCAGCTTACCCCCGGGGGCGTACACAACTGAAGCTTTCTTT.